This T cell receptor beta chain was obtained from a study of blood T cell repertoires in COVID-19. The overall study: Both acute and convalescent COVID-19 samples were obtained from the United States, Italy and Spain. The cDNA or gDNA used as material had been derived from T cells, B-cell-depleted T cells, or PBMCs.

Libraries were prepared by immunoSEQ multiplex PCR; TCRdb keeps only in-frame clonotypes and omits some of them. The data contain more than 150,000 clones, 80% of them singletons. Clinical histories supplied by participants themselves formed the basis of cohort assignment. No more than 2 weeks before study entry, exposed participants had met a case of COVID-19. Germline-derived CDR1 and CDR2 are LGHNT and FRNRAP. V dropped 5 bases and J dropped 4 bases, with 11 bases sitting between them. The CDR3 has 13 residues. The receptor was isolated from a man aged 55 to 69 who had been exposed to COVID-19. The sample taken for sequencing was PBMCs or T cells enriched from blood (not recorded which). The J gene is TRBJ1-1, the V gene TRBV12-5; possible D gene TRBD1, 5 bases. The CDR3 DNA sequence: TGTGCTAGTGGTCTCAGGGTTTCCACTGAAGCTTTCTTT. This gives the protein CASGLRVSTEAFF.